The present T cell receptor beta chain was sequenced within a study of cytomegalovirus exposure and HLA in healthy donors. Study details: Ancestry clustering placed more than 65% of about 400 genotyped donors in the Caucasian-associated cluster.

For this clone: Its antigen is unidentified.

Primers for the PCR totalled 60 Vbeta and 13 Jbeta. The assay was immunoSEQ multiplex PCR, and TCRdb's table has in-frame clones only and misses some. Of around 160,000 clones listed, 68% are singletons. Study conclusions and caveats: Across donors, presence/absence analyses took sequencing depth to be roughly uniform. Sequence variants that were highly shared formed a cluster that was likely a sequencing artifact. Excluded: some indistinguishable V segments such as TRBV6-2 and TRBV6-3.

The CDR3 sequence is 16 residues long. The V segment lost 3 bases and the J segment 2 bases; nucleotides outside the gene matches: 5. CDR1 LNHDA and CDR2 SQIVND come from the germline V gene (reference sequence). Source material: PBMCs. The chain combines TRBV19 with TRBJ2-5; TRBD2 agrees at 11 bases. The TCR sequence derives from a man aged 50 to 60 in good health and CMV-seronegative. The CDR3 coding sequence is TGTGCCAGTAGTATCGGTCTAGCGGGGGGTCAAGAGACCCAGTACTTC. Amino acid sequence: CASSIGLAGGQETQYF.